The 29 T cell receptor beta chains presented below share a single source sample, sequenced in a study of shared clonotypes between healthy human individuals. Only in-frame clones appear in the TCRdb table, and some are missing; sequencing was by immunoSEQ multiplex PCR. The table has 520,000 or so clones, 79% seen once. Material: PBMCs. The receptors originated from a woman in her thirties or forties in good health. Some clones in this sample may be carry-over from other donors' samples.

The chain has TRBV6-1 and TRBJ2-7; 10 bases fit TRBD2. From germline, CDR1 is MNHNS and CDR2 SASEGT. This CDR3 region has 16 residues. The ends lost 4 bases at V and 2 bases at J; junction bases unmatched: 8. CDR3 sequence: CASSVMTSGRTYEQYF. CDR3 bases: TGTGCCAGCAGTGTCATGACTAGCGGGCGGACCTACGAGCAGTACTTC.

This rearrangement joins TRBV15 to TRBJ2-5, with TRBD1 matching 7 bases. The CDR3 length is 15 residues. V shed 4 bases and J 3 bases; nucleotides not matched to a gene: 8. Per the germline V gene, CDR1 is LNHNV and CDR2 is YYDKDF (reference sequence). In DNA form, the CDR3 reads TGTGCCACCAGCACCCCCCGGGACAGAGAAGAGACCCAGTACTTC. It specifies CATSTPRDREETQYF.

The table lists this clone with a few counts. The J gene is TRBJ2-2, the V gene TRBV11-2, with 10 bases identical to TRBD2. With V trimmed by 1 base and J by 6 bases, 2 bases remained unmatched. Germline assignment: CDR1 SGHAT and CDR2 FQNNGV. The length of the CDR3 is 15 residues. Written as DNA, the CDR3 is TGTGCCAGCAGCTTAGTACTAGCGGGACCCGGGGAGCTGTTTTTT. Its translation: CASSLVLAGPGELFF.

The rearrangement uses TRBV6-5 and TRBJ1-2; 9 positions match TRBD1. The germline gives CDR1 MNHEY, CDR2 SVGAGI. V dropped 6 bases and J dropped 4; count of bases not matched to a gene: 9. The CDR3 has 15 residues. CDR3 DNA: TGTGCCAGCAGAGCGGGACAGGGAGGTGGCTATGGCTACACCTTC. It encodes CASRAGQGGGYGYTF.

This clone has only a few counts. The genes are TRBV18 and TRBJ1-1, with D maybe TRBD1 (5 bases). There are 15 residues in the CDR3. V lost 1 base, J lost 1 base, and 10 bases lay in between. Per the germline V gene, CDR1 is KGHSH and CDR2 is LQKENI. For the CDR3, the DNA is TGTGCCAGCTCACCACGGTTCGACAGGAACACTGAAGCTTTCTTT. Amino acid sequence: CASSPRFDRNTEAFF.

The chain carries TRBV5-1 and TRBJ2-5, with D possibly being TRBD1 (5 bases). The CDR3 covers 14 residues. V was clipped by 2 bases and J by 5 bases, with 13 bases between them. Per the germline V gene, CDR1 is SGHRS and CDR2 is YFSETQ. The CDR3 here is CASSFGSQGETQYF. As DNA, the CDR3 is TGCGCCAGCAGCTTCGGATCGCAGGGTGAGACCCAGTACTTC.

This clone appeared once. This sequence may be a read error, since a much larger clone differs from it by one base. This CDR3 is also generated by other DNA sequences in the sample. The chain uses TRBV2 and TRBJ2-3; 10 nucleotides agree with TRBD2. Germline CDR1 reads SNHLY; CDR2 reads FYNNEI. V lost 4 bases, J lost 1 base, and 2 bases stayed unmatched. The CDR3 totals 15 residues. CDR3 protein: CASSGLAGGTDTQYF. CDR3 coding DNA: TGTGCCAGCAGTGGGCTAGCGGGAGGCACAGATACGCAGTATTTT.

The V and J genes are TRBV7-6 and TRBJ2-5; D may correspond to TRBD1 or TRBD2 (6 bases each). Germline values: CDR1 SGHVS, CDR2 FNYEAQ. This CDR3 spans 16 amino acids. The germline V and J ends were trimmed by 3 bases and 5 bases, with 19 bases remaining between them. This CDR3 is CASSLGGTIRWETQYF. Written as DNA, the CDR3 is TGTGCCAGCAGCTTGGGGGGCACAATCCGGTGGGAGACCCAGTACTTC.

This chain uses TRBV28 with TRBJ1-2; D unresolved. CDR1 MDHEN and CDR2 SYDVKM come from the germline V gene. The CDR3 is made up of 12 amino acids. V shed 5 bases and J shed 0 bases, with 4 bases lying between them. The CDR3 loop is CASSPTNYGYTF. As DNA, the CDR3 is TGTGCCAGCAGTCCAACTAACTATGGCTACACCTTC.

This clone was picked up one time. V and J are TRBV2 and TRBJ2-7; 7 positions agree with TRBD1. The CDR3 is 13 residues long. The germline CDR1 and CDR2 sequences are SNHLY and FYNNEI. The V gene end was trimmed by 7 bases and the J gene end by 3 bases; junction bases not matched to a gene: 6. In DNA, the CDR3 is TGTGCCAGCAACCGGGACAGCAGCTACGAGCAGTACTTC. It is translated as CASNRDSSYEQYF.

This clone was found many times. V and J are TRBV5-1 and TRBJ2-7; no definite D call. Trimming removed 4 bases at V and 3 bases at J, with 14 bases between. The CDR3 runs 14 residues. CDR1 is SGHRS and CDR2 is YFSETQ in the germline V gene. This chain's CDR3 is CASSPDNLDYEQYF. CDR3 in DNA: TGCGCCAGCAGCCCCGACAACTTAGACTACGAGCAGTACTTC.

The gene calls are TRBV4-2 and TRBJ2-7; 7 bases map to TRBD1. The CDR3 runs 16 residues. Germline CDR1 and CDR2: LGHNA and YNFKEQ. The V and J ends lost 1 base and 3 bases, in that order; junction bases with no gene match: 9. In nucleotides, the CDR3 is TGTGCCAGCAGCCAAGTCAGGGGGAAGGGCCTCTACGAGCAGTACTTC. Translation gives CASSQVRGKGLYEQYF.

CDR3 amino acids: CASSPGTSGGSGELFF. DNA for the CDR3: TGTGCCAGCAGCCCAGGGACTAGCGGGGGGTCCGGGGAGCTGTTTTTT. The chain employs TRBV11-3 and TRBJ2-2; TRBD2 aligns across 15 bases. CDR3 size: 16 residues. Per the germline V gene, CDR1 is SGHNT and CDR2 is YENEEA. V lost 5 bases, J lost 6 bases, and 4 bases stayed unmatched.

This sequence joins TRBV7-8 and TRBJ2-7, with D possibly matching TRBD1 (5 bases). Germline values: CDR1 SGHVS, CDR2 FQNEAQ. The CDR3 runs to 14 residues. Between the trimmed V and J ends, which lost 1 base and 3 bases, there was a span of 10 bases. The CDR3 region is CASSLGQGFYEQYF. The CDR3 DNA reads TGTGCCAGCAGCTTAGGGCAGGGTTTCTACGAGCAGTACTTC.

The chain combines TRBV11-1 with TRBJ2-1, with TRBD2 identical over 11 bases. Germline V lookup: CDR1 SGHAT, CDR2 FQDESV (reference sequence). The CDR3 length is 16 residues. The junction had 7 bases not matched to a gene; V was cut back by 6 bases and J by 3 bases. The CDR3 sequence: CASRFSGLADYNEQFF. Written as DNA, the CDR3 is TGTGCCAGCAGATTCTCGGGACTAGCGGACTACAATGAGCAGTTCTTC.

This clone turned up a few times. Other DNA sequences from this sample encode an identical CDR3 as well. This chain uses TRBV5-4 with TRBJ2-1, with D unresolved. This CDR3 comprises 12 residues. Trimming shortened V by 0 bases and J by 9 bases, and 7 bases separated the two germline ends. CDR1 and CDR2 (germline): SGHNT, YYREEE (reference sequence). CDR3 in amino acids: CASSLDSGEQFF. For the CDR3, the DNA is TGTGCCAGCAGCTTGGATTCGGGTGAGCAGTTCTTC.

The chain joins TRBV7-9 to TRBJ1-4; 11 positions match TRBD1. The CDR3 runs 14 residues. Germline-derived CDR1 and CDR2 are SEHNR and FQNEAQ (reference sequence). J gave up 7 bases and V 5 bases, and 3 bases lay outside the gene matches. The CDR3 loop is CASSLGQGVEKLFF. DNA for the CDR3: TGTGCCAGCAGCCTGGGACAGGGGGTTGAAAAACTGTTTTTT.

This clone was observed a single time. The V gene is TRBV18, the J gene TRBJ2-1; D is perhaps TRBD1 (6 bases). V was pared by 1 base and J by 2 bases, with 12 bases between. Germline V gives CDR1 KGHSH, CDR2 LQKENI. The CDR3 length is 16 residues. For the CDR3, the DNA is TGTGCCAGCTCACCACGGCTACAGGGAGCCTACAATGAGCAGTTCTTC. Its translation: CASSPRLQGAYNEQFF.

The chain combines TRBV7-7 with TRBJ2-2; 8 positions match TRBD1. CDR1 and CDR2 (germline): SSHAT, FNYEAQ (reference sequence). CDR3 length: 14 amino acids. V gave up 5 bases and J gave up 4 bases; unmatched junction bases: 3. The CDR3 here is CASSQTGATGELFF. CDR3 DNA sequence: TGTGCCAGCAGCCAGACAGGGGCCACCGGGGAGCTGTTTTTT.

The chain employs TRBV5-1 and TRBJ2-1; 10 bases fit TRBD2. Germline trimming cut 4 bases from V and 6 bases from J; bases unmatched to any gene: 16. Germline V gene data show CDR1 as SGHRS and CDR2 as YFSETQ. CDR3 size: 18 residues. In DNA form, the CDR3 reads TGCGCCAGCAGCCGGGCCTCTCTCCTAGCGGGAGTCATCAATGAGCAGTTCTTC. This encodes CASSRASLLAGVINEQFF.

The V and J genes are TRBV11-2 and TRBJ2-7, with 7 bases aligning to TRBD1. The CDR3 contains 15 residues. Germline V CDR1 and CDR2: SGHAT, FQNNGV. J gave up 2 bases and V 1 base, and 5 bases lay outside the gene matches. The CDR3 spells CASSLVQDRAYEQYF. The CDR3 nucleotides are TGTGCCAGCAGCTTAGTCCAAGACAGGGCCTACGAGCAGTACTTC.

V and J are TRBV19 and TRBJ1-3, with 12 bases fitting TRBD1. V gave up 4 bases and J gave up 3 bases; unmatched junction bases: 4. CDR1 is LNHDA and CDR2 is SQIVND in the germline V gene (reference sequence). The CDR3 has 16 amino acids. The CDR3 coding sequence is TGTGCCAGTAGTAAGGGACAGGGGGCGTTTGGAAACACCATATATTTT. Its translation: CASSKGQGAFGNTIYF.

V is TRBV5-1 and J is TRBJ2-3, with D tentatively TRBD1 or TRBD2 (5 bases each). The CDR3 has 15 amino acids. Trimming shortened V by 4 bases and J by 3 bases, and 15 bases separated the two germline ends. Germline CDR1 is SGHRS and CDR2 is YFSETQ. The CDR3 is CASSTRDLRTDTQYF. CDR3 bases: TGCGCCAGCAGCACCCGGGACCTCAGGACAGATACGCAGTATTTT.

V and J are TRBV28 and TRBJ2-7; D is uncertain. Germline CDR1 and CDR2: MDHEN and SYDVKM. The germline V and J ends were trimmed by 2 bases and 6 bases, with 5 bases remaining between them. This CDR3 is built from 11 residues. CDR3 sequence reads: CASSLRSEQYF. In DNA form, the CDR3 reads TGTGCCAGCAGTTTACGGAGCGAGCAGTACTTC.

The V and J genes are TRBV4-1 and TRBJ2-3, with D possibly matching TRBD2 (5 bases). Germline CDR1 and CDR2: MGHRA and YSYEKL. The CDR3 extends over 15 amino acids. V lost 6 bases to trimming and J lost 1 base, with 14 bases between them. The CDR3 loop is CASSQSGWGTDTQYF. CDR3 DNA: TGCGCCAGCAGTCAAAGCGGCTGGGGCACAGATACGCAGTATTTT.

The genes are TRBV28 and TRBJ2-1; TRBD2 matches at 14 bases. The V and J ends lost 6 bases and 7 bases, in that order; junction bases with no gene match: 11. CDR3 length equals 17 residues. Germline values: CDR1 MDHEN, CDR2 SYDVKM. The DNA of the CDR3 is TGTGCCAGCAGCACTCCGTGGGGGACTAGCGGGAGAAATGAGCAGTTCTTC. Translating it yields CASSTPWGTSGRNEQFF.

Worth noting for this clone: At the DNA level, this CDR3 is encoded by other sequences in the same sample as well. The CDR3 spells CASSGRLAGGTDTQYF. CDR3 coding DNA: TGTGCCAGCAGCGGACGACTAGCGGGAGGCACAGATACGCAGTATTTT. This chain joins TRBV9 and TRBJ2-3; 12 nucleotides align to TRBD2. Per germline, CDR1 SGDLS and CDR2 YYNGEE. The CDR3 loop spans 16 amino acids. V lost 3 bases and J lost 1; bases outside the gene matches: 3.

CDR3 DNA sequence: TGTGCCAGCAGCCAAGATTTGTGGGACGAGCAGTACTTC. Amino acids: CASSQDLWDEQYF. The rearrangement uses TRBV14 and TRBJ2-7, with D hard to call. Germline lookup yields CDR1 SGHDN and CDR2 FVKESK. The ends were cut back, 0 bases at V and 5 bases at J, with 8 bases in the middle. The CDR3 covers 13 residues.

The V call is TRBV6-6, the J call TRBJ1-1; tentative D call: TRBD1 (6 bases). With 2 bases removed from V and 9 bases from J, the gap between germline ends came to 7 bases. The CDR3 totals 11 residues. Germline CDR1 and CDR2: MNHNY and SVGAGI (reference sequence). The CDR3 is CASSYQGKAFF. CDR3 nucleotide sequence: TGTGCCAGCAGTTACCAGGGGAAAGCTTTCTTT.